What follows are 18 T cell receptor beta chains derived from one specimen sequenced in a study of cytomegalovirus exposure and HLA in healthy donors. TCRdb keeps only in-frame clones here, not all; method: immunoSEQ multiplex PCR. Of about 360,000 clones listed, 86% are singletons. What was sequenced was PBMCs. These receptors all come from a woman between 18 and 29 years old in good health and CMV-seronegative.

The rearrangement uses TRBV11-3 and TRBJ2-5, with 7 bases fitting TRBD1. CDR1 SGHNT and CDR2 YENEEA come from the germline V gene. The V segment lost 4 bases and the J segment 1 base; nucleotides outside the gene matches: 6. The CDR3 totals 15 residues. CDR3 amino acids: CASSSAGTAQETQYF. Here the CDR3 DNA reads TGTGCCAGCAGCTCCGCCGGGACAGCCCAAGAGACCCAGTACTTC.

CDR3 nucleotides: TGTGCCAGCAGCCATCTCGGGGCTAGCGGTTATTACAATGAGCAGTTCTTC. Protein: CASSHLGASGYYNEQFF. This chain uses TRBV4-2 with TRBJ2-1, with 7 nucleotides matching TRBD2. The V gene's germline CDR1 is LGHNA and CDR2 YNFKEQ. The CDR3 has 17 residues. Trimming cost V 3 bases and J 4 bases; bases outside gene matches: 12.

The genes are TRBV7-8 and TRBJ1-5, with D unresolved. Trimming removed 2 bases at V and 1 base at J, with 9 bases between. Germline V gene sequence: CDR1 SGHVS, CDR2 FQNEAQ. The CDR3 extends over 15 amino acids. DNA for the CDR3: TGTGCCAGCAGCTTATCCCTACCGAGCAATCAGCCCCAGCATTTT. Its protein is CASSLSLPSNQPQHF.

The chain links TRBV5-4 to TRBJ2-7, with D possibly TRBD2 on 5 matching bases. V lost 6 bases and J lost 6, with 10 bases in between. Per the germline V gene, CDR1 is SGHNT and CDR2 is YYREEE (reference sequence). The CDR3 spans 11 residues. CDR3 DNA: TGTGCCAGCACCCGGGCGGGCGAGCAGTACTTC. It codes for CASTRAGEQYF.

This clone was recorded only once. DNA for the CDR3: TGCGCCAGCAGCTCCACCGGGACAGGGGGCAATGAGCAGTACTTC. Amino acid sequence: CASSSTGTGGNEQYF. The chain joins TRBV5-1 to TRBJ2-7, with 12 bases matching TRBD1. After removal of 3 bases from V and 7 bases from J, the junction contained 8 bases not matched to a gene. CDR3 size: 15 residues. CDR1 SGHRS and CDR2 YFSETQ come from the germline V gene.

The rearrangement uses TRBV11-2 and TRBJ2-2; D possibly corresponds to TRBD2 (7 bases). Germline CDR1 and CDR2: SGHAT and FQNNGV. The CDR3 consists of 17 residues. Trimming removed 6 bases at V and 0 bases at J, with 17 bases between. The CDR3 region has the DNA TGTGCCAGCAGGATCCTCCGGGGGGCGCCGAACACCGGGGAGCTGTTTTTT. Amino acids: CASRILRGAPNTGELFF.

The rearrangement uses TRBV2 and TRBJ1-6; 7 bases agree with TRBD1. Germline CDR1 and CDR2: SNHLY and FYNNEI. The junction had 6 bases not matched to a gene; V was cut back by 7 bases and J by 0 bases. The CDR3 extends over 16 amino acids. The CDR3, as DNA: TGTGCCAGCACTAACAGGGGTAGCTCCTATAATTCACCCCTCCACTTT. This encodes CASTNRGSSYNSPLHF.

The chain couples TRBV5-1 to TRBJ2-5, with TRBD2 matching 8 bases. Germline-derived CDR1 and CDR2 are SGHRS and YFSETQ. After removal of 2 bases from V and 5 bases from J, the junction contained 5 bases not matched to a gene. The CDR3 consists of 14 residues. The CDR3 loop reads CASSLPGGRETQYF. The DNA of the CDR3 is TGCGCCAGCAGCTTACCGGGGGGGCGGGAGACCCAGTACTTC.

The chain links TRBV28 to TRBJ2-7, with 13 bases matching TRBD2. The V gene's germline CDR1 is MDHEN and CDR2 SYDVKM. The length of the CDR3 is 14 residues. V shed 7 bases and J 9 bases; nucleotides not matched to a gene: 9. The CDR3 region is CASTLLAGGQVQYF. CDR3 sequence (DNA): TGTGCCAGCACCCTACTAGCGGGGGGGCAGGTGCAGTACTTC.

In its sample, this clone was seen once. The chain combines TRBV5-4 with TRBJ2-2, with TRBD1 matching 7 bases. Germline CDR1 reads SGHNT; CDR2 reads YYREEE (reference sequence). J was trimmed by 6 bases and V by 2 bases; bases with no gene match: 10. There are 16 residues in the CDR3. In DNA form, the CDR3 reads TGTGCCAGCAGCTTCGATGGCAGGGGGTCTCCCGGGGAGCTGTTTTTT. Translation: CASSFDGRGSPGELFF.

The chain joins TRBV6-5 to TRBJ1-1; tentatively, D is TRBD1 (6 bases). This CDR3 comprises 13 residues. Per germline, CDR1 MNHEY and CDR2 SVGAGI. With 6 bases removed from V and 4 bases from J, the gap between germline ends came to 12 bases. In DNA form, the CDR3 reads TGTGCCAGCAGCCACGGGGGGCTCACTGAAGCTTTCTTT. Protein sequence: CASSHGGLTEAFF.

CDR3 bases: TGTGCCAGCAGCCCGGGGGGGGCGGGCACCGGGGAGCTGTTTTTT. This codes for CASSPGGAGTGELFF. The chain links TRBV6-5 to TRBJ2-2, with TRBD2 identical over 8 bases. Germline values: CDR1 MNHEY, CDR2 SVGAGI. V was pared by 6 bases and J by 4 bases, with 7 bases of the junction left unmatched. This CDR3 has 15 amino acids.

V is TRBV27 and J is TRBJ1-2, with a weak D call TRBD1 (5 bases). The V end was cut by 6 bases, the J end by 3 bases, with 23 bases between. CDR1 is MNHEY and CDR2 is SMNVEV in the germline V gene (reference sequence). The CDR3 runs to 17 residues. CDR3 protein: CASRSQGVKEGYYGYTF. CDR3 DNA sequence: TGTGCCAGCAGGAGTCAGGGAGTCAAGGAGGGCTACTATGGCTACACCTTC.

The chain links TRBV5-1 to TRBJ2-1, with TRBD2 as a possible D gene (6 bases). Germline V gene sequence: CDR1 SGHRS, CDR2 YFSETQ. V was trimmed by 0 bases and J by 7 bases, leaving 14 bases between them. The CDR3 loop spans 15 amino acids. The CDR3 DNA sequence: TGCGCCAGCAGCTTGGGTCTCGGGAGAGGGAATGAGCAGTTCTTC. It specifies CASSLGLGRGNEQFF.

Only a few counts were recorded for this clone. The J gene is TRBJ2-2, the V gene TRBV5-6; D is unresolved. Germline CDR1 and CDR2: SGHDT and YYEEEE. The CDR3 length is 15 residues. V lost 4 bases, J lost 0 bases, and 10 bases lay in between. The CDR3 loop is CASSVVSANTGELFF. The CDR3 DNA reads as TGTGCCAGCAGCGTCGTCTCTGCGAACACCGGGGAGCTGTTTTTT.

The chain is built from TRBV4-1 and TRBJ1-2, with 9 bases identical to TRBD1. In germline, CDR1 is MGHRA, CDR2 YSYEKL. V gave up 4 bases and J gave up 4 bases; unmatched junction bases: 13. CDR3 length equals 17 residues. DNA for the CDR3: TGCGCCAGCAGCCGCGTCTCCGGGACAGGGAGGGCCTATGGCTACACCTTC. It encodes CASSRVSGTGRAYGYTF.

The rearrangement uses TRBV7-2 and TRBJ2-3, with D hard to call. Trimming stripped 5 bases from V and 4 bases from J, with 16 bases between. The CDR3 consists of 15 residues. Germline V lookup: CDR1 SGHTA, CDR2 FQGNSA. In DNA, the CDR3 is TGTGCCAGCAGCCCTCGAGGAGCTATCTCAGATACGCAGTATTTT. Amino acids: CASSPRGAISDTQYF.

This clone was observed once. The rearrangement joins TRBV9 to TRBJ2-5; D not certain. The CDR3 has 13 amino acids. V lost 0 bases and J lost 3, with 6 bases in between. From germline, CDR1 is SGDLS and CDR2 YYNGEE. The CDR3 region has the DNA TGTGCCAGCAGCGTAGATATTGAAGAGACCCAGTACTTC. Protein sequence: CASSVDIEETQYF.